This is a list of T cell receptor beta chains from one sample in a study of blood T cell repertoires in COVID-19. The method was immunoSEQ multiplex PCR; TCRdb's version includes in-frame clones alone and lacks a portion of them. The table lists 250,000 to 300,000 clones, around nine tenths of them singletons. Specimen: peripheral blood. The receptor source for this set is a woman aged 55-70 years with acute or convalescent COVID-19. The CDR3 runs from the conserved cysteine through the conserved F or W. D genes are given only for firm matches. Clone size is stated in some rows and not others, as once, few, many or a class when expanded.

j_call: TRBJ2-7; clone_size: few; v_call: TRBV4-2; d_call: TRBD2; cdr3_nt: TGTGCCAGCAGCCAAGGGCGCCGGACTAGCAGCTCCTACGAGCAGTACTTC; cdr3_aa: CASSQGRRTSSSYEQYF
j_call: TRBJ2-5; clone_size: NA; v_call: TRBV20-1; d_call: TRBD1; cdr3_nt: TGCAGTGCTAGTTGGGACAGCAATACTCAAGAGACCCAGTACTTC; cdr3_aa: CSASWDSNTQETQYF
j_call: TRBJ2-1; clone_size: NA; v_call: TRBV9; d_call: TRBD2; cdr3_nt: TGTGCCAGCAGCGGTGGGGCGGGACTAGCGGGCTCTGAATCCTACAATGAGCAGTTCTTC; cdr3_aa: CASSGGAGLAGSESYNEQFF
j_call: TRBJ2-1; clone_size: NA; v_call: TRBV5-1; d_call: TRBD2; cdr3_nt: TGCGCCAGCAGCTCGGTCCCGACTAGCGCAAGGGACAATGAGCAGTTCTTC; cdr3_aa: CASSSVPTSARDNEQFF
j_call: TRBJ2-1; clone_size: NA; v_call: TRBV5-1; d_call: TRBD2; cdr3_nt: TGCGCCAGCAGTTCAATAGCGGGGGCCGAAAGTTACAATGAGCAGTTCTTC; cdr3_aa: CASSSIAGAESYNEQFF
j_call: TRBJ2-1; clone_size: NA; v_call: TRBV24-1; d_call: TRBD1; cdr3_nt: TGTGCCACCAGTGATCCCGGGACAGGGTCCAATGAGCAGTTCTTC; cdr3_aa: CATSDPGTGSNEQFF
j_call: TRBJ1-4; clone_size: NA; v_call: TRBV2; d_call: NA; cdr3_nt: TGTGCCAGCAGTGAACAAGCCCACCTACTTGAAAAACTGTTTTTT; cdr3_aa: CASSEQAHLLEKLFF
j_call: TRBJ2-2; clone_size: NA; v_call: TRBV6-5; d_call: NA; cdr3_nt: TGTGCCAGCAGCCTTTCCGGGGGGCCCGGGGAGCTGTTTTTT; cdr3_aa: CASSLSGGPGELFF
j_call: TRBJ1-1; clone_size: NA; v_call: TRBV27; d_call: NA; cdr3_nt: TGTGCCAGCAGTTCTACTCCAGGCCGTGCTGGGGCTTTCTTT; cdr3_aa: CASSSTPGRAGAFF
j_call: TRBJ2-1; clone_size: NA; v_call: TRBV14; d_call: NA; cdr3_nt: TGTGCCAGCAGCCAAGATCTCTGGGCAAATGAGCAGTTCTTC; cdr3_aa: CASSQDLWANEQFF
j_call: TRBJ2-2; clone_size: NA; v_call: TRBV4-1; d_call: NA; cdr3_nt: TGCGCCAGCAGCCAAGGGGTCGCGGGGACGAACACCGGGGAGCTGTTTTTT; cdr3_aa: CASSQGVAGTNTGELFF
j_call: TRBJ2-1; clone_size: NA; v_call: TRBV6-2/TRBV6-3; d_call: TRBD1; cdr3_nt: TGTGCCAGCAGCCACTTCCGGGACAGGACTCTTCTTAGCTCCTACAATGAGCAGTTCTTC; cdr3_aa: CASSHFRDRTLLSSYNEQFF
j_call: TRBJ1-4; clone_size: NA; v_call: TRBV25-1; d_call: NA; cdr3_nt: TGTGCCAGCAGTGACCCGAGCGGGATTAATGAAAAACTGTTTTTT; cdr3_aa: CASSDPSGINEKLFF
j_call: TRBJ2-2; clone_size: few; v_call: TRBV11-2; d_call: NA; cdr3_nt: TGTGCCAGCAGCGGGAGACTTGGAATGAACACCGGGGAGCTGTTTTTT; cdr3_aa: CASSGRLGMNTGELFF
j_call: TRBJ1-2; clone_size: NA; v_call: TRBV5-1; d_call: NA; cdr3_nt: TGCGCCAGCAGCCCCCGACTCCGGGACTATGGCTACACCTTC; cdr3_aa: CASSPRLRDYGYTF
j_call: TRBJ2-7; clone_size: once; v_call: TRBV18; d_call: TRBD1; cdr3_nt: TGTGCCAGCTCACCGCGGACAGGGGGCACCTACGAGCAGTACTTC; cdr3_aa: CASSPRTGGTYEQYF
j_call: TRBJ2-2; clone_size: few; v_call: TRBV30; d_call: NA; cdr3_nt: TGTGCCTGGAGTGGGACGACAGCCGGGGAGCTGTTTTTT; cdr3_aa: CAWSGTTAGELFF
j_call: TRBJ1-2; clone_size: NA; v_call: TRBV5-6; d_call: TRBD1; cdr3_nt: TGTGCCAGCAGCTTGGTTCCAGGGGGGAACTATGGCTACACCTTC; cdr3_aa: CASSLVPGGNYGYTF
j_call: TRBJ2-5; clone_size: NA; v_call: TRBV5-4; d_call: TRBD2; cdr3_nt: TGTGCCAGCAGCTTGGCGGGGGGGCAGGAGACCCAGTACTTC; cdr3_aa: CASSLAGGQETQYF
j_call: TRBJ2-1; clone_size: NA; v_call: TRBV10-3; d_call: NA; cdr3_nt: TGTGCCATCAGTGAGTCCGGCGGGGGCCTCGAGAATGAGCAGTTCTTC; cdr3_aa: CAISESGGGLENEQFF
j_call: TRBJ1-6; clone_size: NA; v_call: TRBV19; d_call: NA; cdr3_nt: TGTGCCAGTAGACCTGGGGGGGCAGACAATTCACCCCTCCACTTT; cdr3_aa: CASRPGGADNSPLHF
j_call: TRBJ1-2; clone_size: once; v_call: TRBV6-1; d_call: NA; cdr3_nt: TGTGCCAGCAGTGAAGCGCCGGATGGGCAGTATAATGGCTACACCTTC; cdr3_aa: CASSEAPDGQYNGYTF
j_call: TRBJ1-1; clone_size: NA; v_call: TRBV7-9; d_call: NA; cdr3_nt: TGTGCCAGCAGCTTACCGCAGGGGCTTCCGGACACTGAAGCTTTCTTT; cdr3_aa: CASSLPQGLPDTEAFF
j_call: TRBJ1-2; clone_size: NA; v_call: TRBV4-3; d_call: TRBD1; cdr3_nt: TGCGCCAGCAGCCAAGACGGGACAGGGGCCTTCTATGGCTACACCTTC; cdr3_aa: CASSQDGTGAFYGYTF
j_call: TRBJ1-2; clone_size: NA; v_call: TRBV30; d_call: NA; cdr3_nt: TGTGCCTGGAGTGTACTGGGGGGTTCTGGCTACACCTTC; cdr3_aa: CAWSVLGGSGYTF
j_call: TRBJ1-1; clone_size: NA; v_call: TRBV3-1/TRBV3-2; d_call: NA; cdr3_nt: TGTGCCAGCAGCCACGGGTGGCCGAACACTGAAGCTTTCTTT; cdr3_aa: CASSHGWPNTEAFF
j_call: TRBJ2-7; clone_size: NA; v_call: TRBV19; d_call: TRBD2; cdr3_nt: TGTGCCAGTAGTATAGGAACCGGGAGGGCCTACGAGCAGTACTTC; cdr3_aa: CASSIGTGRAYEQYF
j_call: TRBJ1-2; clone_size: once; v_call: TRBV7-9; d_call: NA; cdr3_nt: TGTGCCAGCAGCTTAGGGACAAACTATGGCTACACCTTC; cdr3_aa: CASSLGTNYGYTF
j_call: TRBJ2-5; clone_size: NA; v_call: TRBV6-5; d_call: NA; cdr3_nt: TGTGCCAGCAGTTATGGCAGAAAAGAGACCCAGTACTTC; cdr3_aa: CASSYGRKETQYF
j_call: TRBJ1-1; clone_size: NA; v_call: TRBV4-2; d_call: TRBD1; cdr3_nt: TGTGCCAGCAGCCAAGGCCGGGACAGGGATGTCCGTGAAGCTTTCTTT; cdr3_aa: CASSQGRDRDVREAFF
j_call: TRBJ2-1; clone_size: NA; v_call: TRBV6-2/TRBV6-3; d_call: TRBD1; cdr3_nt: TGTGCCAGCAGTTACTCGTCTCCGGGACAGGTCAATGAGCAGTTCTTC; cdr3_aa: CASSYSSPGQVNEQFF
j_call: TRBJ2-1; clone_size: NA; v_call: TRBV21-1; d_call: NA; cdr3_nt: TGTGCCAGCAGCAAACAGGCAGACACCTACAATGAGCAGTTCTTC; cdr3_aa: CASSKQADTYNEQFF
j_call: TRBJ2-2; clone_size: NA; v_call: TRBV27; d_call: NA; cdr3_nt: TGTGCCAGCAGTGGACAGGGTCAGCGGGGCACCGGGGAGCTGTTTTTT; cdr3_aa: CASSGQGQRGTGELFF
j_call: TRBJ2-1; clone_size: NA; v_call: TRBV5-4; d_call: NA; cdr3_nt: TGTGCCAGCAGCACTCGACAGGGAGGAACCTACAATGAGCAGTTCTTC; cdr3_aa: CASSTRQGGTYNEQFF
j_call: TRBJ1-5; clone_size: NA; v_call: TRBV2; d_call: TRBD1; cdr3_nt: TGTGCCAGCAGTAGGGACAGGGGGGGGAATCAGCCCCAGCATTTT; cdr3_aa: CASSRDRGGNQPQHF
j_call: TRBJ1-2; clone_size: NA; v_call: TRBV19; d_call: NA; cdr3_nt: TGTGCCAGTAGTATGATCGGAGGGTTCTATGGCTACACCTTC; cdr3_aa: CASSMIGGFYGYTF
j_call: TRBJ1-2; clone_size: once; v_call: TRBV5-6; d_call: TRBD1; cdr3_nt: TGTGCCAGCAGCCTTACCCCCGGGACAGGGGATGGCTACACCTTC; cdr3_aa: CASSLTPGTGDGYTF
j_call: TRBJ2-3; clone_size: NA; v_call: TRBV7-6; d_call: NA; cdr3_nt: TGTGCCAGCAGCCCCCCCTCGGGCGGGACGAGCACAGATACGCAGTATTTT; cdr3_aa: CASSPPSGGTSTDTQYF
j_call: TRBJ2-5; clone_size: NA; v_call: TRBV15; d_call: TRBD2; cdr3_nt: TGTGCCACCAGCAGAGCAAAGTCTAGCGGGAACCAAGAGACCCAGTACTTC; cdr3_aa: CATSRAKSSGNQETQYF
j_call: TRBJ1-2; clone_size: NA; v_call: TRBV9; d_call: NA; cdr3_nt: TGTGCCAGCAGCGCCCGCGACAGGTATAACTATGGCTACACCTTC; cdr3_aa: CASSARDRYNYGYTF
j_call: TRBJ2-2; clone_size: NA; v_call: TRBV7-2; d_call: TRBD1; cdr3_nt: TGTGCCAGCAGCCTTCGACAGGGCGTCACCGGGGAGCTGTTTTTT; cdr3_aa: CASSLRQGVTGELFF
j_call: TRBJ1-2; clone_size: NA; v_call: TRBV19; d_call: TRBD1; cdr3_nt: TGTGCCAGTACCCAACCCGGGACAGGCAACTATGGCTACACCTTC; cdr3_aa: CASTQPGTGNYGYTF
j_call: TRBJ1-2; clone_size: NA; v_call: TRBV28; d_call: NA; cdr3_nt: TGTGCCAGCAGTTTCCCCAACGAGAACTATGGCTACACCTTC; cdr3_aa: CASSFPNENYGYTF
j_call: TRBJ1-1; clone_size: NA; v_call: TRBV27; d_call: TRBD1; cdr3_nt: TGTGCCAGCAGACACCAGGCCACCCGACAGGGAACCGACACTGAAGCTTTCTTT; cdr3_aa: CASRHQATRQGTDTEAFF
j_call: TRBJ2-2; clone_size: NA; v_call: TRBV9; d_call: TRBD2; cdr3_nt: TGTGCCAGCAGCTTAGAAAGCGGGAGGCGCACCGGGGAGCTGTTTTTT; cdr3_aa: CASSLESGRRTGELFF
j_call: TRBJ2-7; clone_size: NA; v_call: TRBV13; d_call: NA; cdr3_nt: TGTGCCAGCAGCTCATGGGGGGATACTCCTCTCGAGCAGTACTTC; cdr3_aa: CASSSWGDTPLEQYF
j_call: TRBJ2-2; clone_size: NA; v_call: TRBV5-1; d_call: NA; cdr3_nt: TGCGCCAGCAGCCCGGTGGTAAGGGGCGGCACCGGGGAGCTGTTTTTT; cdr3_aa: CASSPVVRGGTGELFF
j_call: TRBJ1-1; clone_size: NA; v_call: TRBV7-6; d_call: TRBD1; cdr3_nt: TGTGCCAGCAGCTTAGTTGGACAGGGGGCGCGGGCCGAAGCTTTCTTT; cdr3_aa: CASSLVGQGARAEAFF
j_call: TRBJ1-2; clone_size: NA; v_call: TRBV12-3/TRBV12-4; d_call: NA; cdr3_nt: TGTGCCAGCAGCCTCAGGGTGGACTATGGCTACACCTTC; cdr3_aa: CASSLRVDYGYTF
j_call: TRBJ2-3; clone_size: NA; v_call: TRBV4-1; d_call: TRBD2; cdr3_nt: TGCGCCAGCAGCCAAGATCCGGGACTAAACACAGATACGCAGTATTTT; cdr3_aa: CASSQDPGLNTDTQYF
j_call: TRBJ2-5; clone_size: NA; v_call: TRBV5-1; d_call: NA; cdr3_nt: TGCGCCAGCAGCTTGGGGAGGGCCCCTCGGCGGGAGACCCAGTACTTC; cdr3_aa: CASSLGRAPRRETQYF
j_call: TRBJ1-1; clone_size: NA; v_call: TRBV28; d_call: TRBD1; cdr3_nt: TGTGCCAGCAGTGGGACAGGACCTTACACTGAAGCTTTCTTT; cdr3_aa: CASSGTGPYTEAFF
j_call: TRBJ2-1; clone_size: once; v_call: TRBV20-1; d_call: NA; cdr3_nt: TGCAGTGCTAGTAGGGGGATTTTGGATGAGCAGTTCTTC; cdr3_aa: CSASRGILDEQFF
j_call: TRBJ1-2; clone_size: NA; v_call: TRBV12-3/TRBV12-4; d_call: TRBD1; cdr3_nt: TGTGCCAGCAGCCGACAGGGGAGCTATGGCTACACCTTC; cdr3_aa: CASSRQGSYGYTF
j_call: TRBJ1-5; clone_size: NA; v_call: TRBV6-2/TRBV6-3; d_call: TRBD1; cdr3_nt: TGTGCCAGCAGCAAAACAGGGGACTTCAATCAGCCCCAGCATTTT; cdr3_aa: CASSKTGDFNQPQHF
j_call: TRBJ1-1; clone_size: NA; v_call: TRBV6-5; d_call: TRBD1; cdr3_nt: TGTGCCAGCAACGCGGACAGGGAAACTGAAGCTTTCTTT; cdr3_aa: CASNADRETEAFF
j_call: TRBJ1-1; clone_size: NA; v_call: TRBV9; d_call: NA; cdr3_nt: TGTGCCAGCAGCCCCCAGCGAGGGTTCACTGAAGCTTTCTTT; cdr3_aa: CASSPQRGFTEAFF
j_call: TRBJ1-6; clone_size: NA; v_call: TRBV7-3; d_call: TRBD1; cdr3_nt: TGTGCCAGCAGCTTAATGGAGGGGGCTCTCTCACCCCTCCACTTT; cdr3_aa: CASSLMEGALSPLHF
j_call: TRBJ2-7; clone_size: NA; v_call: TRBV12-3/TRBV12-4; d_call: NA; cdr3_nt: TGTGCCAGCAGTTTAGAACTAGCACGGTACTTC; cdr3_aa: CASSLELARYF